The text below deals with one TCR beta chain. The target of this receptor is not known. It has no much larger one-base neighbor in the sample; base qualities were not kept. Participants were included only if at least one PBMC sample before ART initiation and at least two post-ART samples were available. Every participant with HIV received treatment in the United States of America. Cryopreserved samples of roughly 0.95-10 million PBMC were thawed and washed before DNA extraction. At the time of the earliest PBMC sample, participants with HIV were aged between roughly 20 and 55 years. Each participant contributed PBMC samples from 1-4 timepoints before ART initiation and 2-8 timepoints after ART initiation, with a median of 7 samples. Serial HIV viral load, CD4+ T-cell count, ART history and demographic data were obtained for every participant. A Qiagen kit on a QIAcube was used to extract genomic DNA from unsorted PBMC, with samples processed in batches of 12.

These data originate in a study of long-term antiretroviral therapy in people with HIV (dated by TCRdb to between 2021 and 2024). As for the study more broadly: The earliest samples were collected roughly a decade before the 2015 WHO recommendation for immediate ART, at a time when ART was usually postponed until CD4 counts fell. A retrospective serial study tested whether changes in peripheral blood TRB repertoire composition and diversity were associated with ART initiation and durable HIV suppression. The cohort contributed about 200 cryopreserved PBMC samples from about 30 adults with confirmed HIV infection, collected serially over a mean of about six years (range 1-12). Of the roughly 32 participants with HIV, 10 to 11 were female. No cross-contamination during QIAcube processing was seen in test extractions of a monoclonal T-cell line run alongside 33 polyclonal samples.

Sequencing of the TRB variable region was done with the immunoSEQ hsTCRB v3.0 assay at survey level resolution. The target sequencing depth for TRB was about 40,000-55,000 T-cell genomes per sample. TRB libraries were pooled and sequenced on an Illumina MiSeq using a v3 150-cycle kit. Per the source publication's procedure: Repertoire analysis ran in R within a reproducible Nextflow workflow covering QC, data transformation and analysis. LymphoSeq2, an R package for exploring AIRR-Seq data, was used to implement the custom analyses. After excluding several samples that yielded fewer than 5000 total TRB sequences, fewer than 200 HIV repertoires remained for analysis. Of the roughly 190 retained HIV repertoires, about 60 were collected before and about 130 after ART initiation. Repertoires were downsampled to 5000 TRB nucleotide sequences, with summary statistics averaged over 100 downsampling iterations. The analysis kept only TRB sequences whose CDR3 regions were at least seven amino acids long. Diversity was measured with a Shannon entropy-derived clonality score and the Gini coefficient. Repertoire networks linked the top 5000 CDR3 amino acid sequences whenever two sequences differed by an edit distance of one. For TRB CDR3 amino acid sequences, GLIPH2 was used to predict antigen specificity groups and MHC restriction. Known CMV, EBV, HIV or tissue antigen associations were flagged by matching CDR3 amino acid sequences against VDJdb and McPAS-TCR. Pre-ART, post-ART and control groups were compared with Wilcoxon signed-rank tests and Holm-Bonferroni correction. TCRdb's version of the immuneACCESS table is confined to in-frame rearrangements and falls short of the full clone set. An unresolved V gene accounts for under half of the shortfall where checked; the remainder is of unknown origin. V, J and clone size were drawn from that table, and D and trimming were deduced from the DNA. The sample yields about 40,000 clones; around 86% were counted once. The top ten clonotypes cover around 6.5% of the sample.

Sequences MNHNY (CDR1) and SVGAGI (CDR2) are obtained from the germline V gene (reference sequence). Trimming takes 5 bases from V and 8 bases from J, and the germline ends sit 15 bases apart. From the cysteine up to the phenylalanine, the CDR3 has a length of 13 residues. The only DNA kept is the CDR3, 39 bases in frame from the first base. The study at large found these results: Owing to limited PBMC availability, only the TCR beta chain was sequenced, without alpha chain pairing. Expanded TRB clones identified before ART initiation dominated the repertoire across all time points, though the dominance fluctuated and decreased in many PLHIV after ART. Narrower CDR3 length ranges were observed in HIV repertoires than in controls, and an antigen-experienced repertoire with only a slight naive shift after ART was suggested by the network structure. Because pre-ART samples had limited cell numbers, profiling was done on unsorted PBMC rather than on sorted CD4+ and CD8+ T cells. Samples dated from the mid-2000s to the late 2010s, and the ART regimens used may be less effective than current ones. Starting ART was linked to a significant rise in TRB diversity, yet even with long-term ART the diversity remained significantly lower than in transplant donor controls. Inferences about post-ART repertoire changes were limited because no data were available on ART adherence, viral resistance or therapy changes.

The source is a man younger than 35 with HIV. The rearrangement combines TRBV6-6 with TRBJ1-2; matching of 6 bases hints at TRBD1 as the D gene. Sequenced here: unsorted PBMCs, sampled 1 year after starting antiretroviral therapy. In nucleotide form, the sequence is TGTGCCAGCAGTCCTCTCGGGGGCGAAGGCTACACCTTC. Its protein is CASSPLGGEGYTF.